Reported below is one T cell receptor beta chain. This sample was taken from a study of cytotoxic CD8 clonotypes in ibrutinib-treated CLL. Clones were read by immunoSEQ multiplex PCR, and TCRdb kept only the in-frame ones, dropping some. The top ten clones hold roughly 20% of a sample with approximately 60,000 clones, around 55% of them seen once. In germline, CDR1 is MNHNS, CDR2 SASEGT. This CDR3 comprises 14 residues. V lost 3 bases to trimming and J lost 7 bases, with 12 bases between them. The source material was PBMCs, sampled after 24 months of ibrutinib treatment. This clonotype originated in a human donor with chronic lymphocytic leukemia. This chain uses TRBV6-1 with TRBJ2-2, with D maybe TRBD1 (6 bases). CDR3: CASSDQTGFGELFF. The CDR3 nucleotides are TGTGCCAGCAGTGACCAAACAGGGTTCGGGGAGCTGTTTTTT.